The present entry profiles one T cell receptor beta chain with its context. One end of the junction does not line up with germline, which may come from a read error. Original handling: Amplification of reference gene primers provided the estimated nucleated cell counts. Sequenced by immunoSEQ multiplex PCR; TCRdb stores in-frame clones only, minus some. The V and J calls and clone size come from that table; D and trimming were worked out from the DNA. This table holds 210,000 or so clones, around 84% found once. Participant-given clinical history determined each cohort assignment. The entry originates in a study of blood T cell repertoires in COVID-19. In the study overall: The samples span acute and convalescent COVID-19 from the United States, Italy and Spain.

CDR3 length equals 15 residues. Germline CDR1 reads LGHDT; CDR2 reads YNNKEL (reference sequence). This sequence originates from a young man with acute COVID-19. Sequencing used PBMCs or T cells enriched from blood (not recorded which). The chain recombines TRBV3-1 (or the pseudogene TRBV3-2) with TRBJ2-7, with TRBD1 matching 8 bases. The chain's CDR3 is CASSKDRTGSDEQYF. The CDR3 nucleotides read TGTGCCAGCAGCAAAGATCGGACAGGGTCCGACGAGCAGTACTTC.